The entry below gives a single T cell receptor beta chain sequence along with its context. What it recognizes is unknown. TCRdb re-analyzed the 5' RACE reads; it lists each CDR3 protein once, without DNA. The ten most abundant clones cover more than 2% of a sample with approximately 400,000 distinct CDR3 sequences. From germline, CDR1 is SQVTM and CDR2 ANQGSEA. The CDR3 contains 14 residues. The sample originates from a study of monozygotic twins with inflammatory bowel disease. Study-level results: A single strong IBD-associated signal or clonotype was not supported by the findings.

Sequenced sample: blood. This TCR derives from a human donor with ulcerative colitis or Crohn's disease, or a healthy co-twin of an affected twin (not recorded which). The V gene is TRBV29-1, the J gene TRBJ2-1; checking the TCRdb D call of TRBD2 is not possible without DNA. This chain's CDR3 is CSVRGTSGRGEQFF.